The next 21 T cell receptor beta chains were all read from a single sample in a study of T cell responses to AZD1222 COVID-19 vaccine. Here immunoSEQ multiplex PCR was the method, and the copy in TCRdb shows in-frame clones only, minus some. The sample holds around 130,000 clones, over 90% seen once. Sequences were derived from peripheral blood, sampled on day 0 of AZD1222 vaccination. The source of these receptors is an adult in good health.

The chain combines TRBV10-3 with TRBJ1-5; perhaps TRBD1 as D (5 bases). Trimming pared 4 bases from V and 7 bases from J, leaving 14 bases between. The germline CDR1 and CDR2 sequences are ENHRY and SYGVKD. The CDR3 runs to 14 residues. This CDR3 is CAISADDSFQPQHF. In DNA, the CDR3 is TGTGCCATCAGTGCGGACGACAGTTTCCAGCCCCAGCATTTT.

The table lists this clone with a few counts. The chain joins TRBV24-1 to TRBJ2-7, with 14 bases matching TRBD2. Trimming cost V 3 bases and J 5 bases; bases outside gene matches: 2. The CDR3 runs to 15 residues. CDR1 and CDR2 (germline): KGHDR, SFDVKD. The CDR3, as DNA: TGTGCCACCAGTGATCCGGGACTAGCGGGAGACGAGCAGTACTTC. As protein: CATSDPGLAGDEQYF.

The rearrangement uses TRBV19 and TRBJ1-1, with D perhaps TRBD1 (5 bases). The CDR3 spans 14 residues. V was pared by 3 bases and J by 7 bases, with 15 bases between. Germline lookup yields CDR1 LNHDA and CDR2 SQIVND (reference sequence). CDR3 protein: CASSITGLQLEAFF. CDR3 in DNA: TGTGCCAGTAGTATTACAGGATTACAACTTGAAGCTTTCTTT.

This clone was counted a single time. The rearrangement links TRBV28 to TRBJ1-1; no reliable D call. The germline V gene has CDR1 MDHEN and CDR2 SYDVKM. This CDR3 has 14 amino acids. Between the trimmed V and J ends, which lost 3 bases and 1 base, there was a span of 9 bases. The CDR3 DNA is TGTGCCAGCAGTTTGAGCATAACGAACACTGAAGCTTTCTTT. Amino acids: CASSLSITNTEAFF.

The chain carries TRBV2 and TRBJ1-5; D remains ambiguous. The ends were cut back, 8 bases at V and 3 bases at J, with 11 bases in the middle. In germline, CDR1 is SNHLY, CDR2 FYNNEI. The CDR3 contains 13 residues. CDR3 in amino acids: CASLQWTNQPQHF. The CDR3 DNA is TGTGCCAGCTTACAGTGGACCAATCAGCCCCAGCATTTT.

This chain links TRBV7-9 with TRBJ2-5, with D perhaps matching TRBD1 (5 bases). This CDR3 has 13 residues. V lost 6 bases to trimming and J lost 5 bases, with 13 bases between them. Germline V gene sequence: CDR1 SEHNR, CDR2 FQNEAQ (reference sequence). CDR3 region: CASRPAGSETQYF. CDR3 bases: TGTGCCAGCAGGCCAGCAGGGTCCGAGACCCAGTACTTC.

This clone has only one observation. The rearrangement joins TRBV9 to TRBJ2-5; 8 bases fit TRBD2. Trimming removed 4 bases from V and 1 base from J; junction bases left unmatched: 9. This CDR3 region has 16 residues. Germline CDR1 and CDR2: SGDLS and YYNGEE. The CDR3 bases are TGTGCCAGCAGCCCCCGGGCTAGCGGGCCCCAAGAGACCCAGTACTTC. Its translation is CASSPRASGPQETQYF. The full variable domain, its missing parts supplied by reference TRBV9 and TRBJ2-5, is DSGVTQTPKHLITATGQRVTLRCSPRSGDLSVYWYQQSLDQGLQFLIQYYNGEERAKGNILERFSAQQFPDLHSELNLSSLELGDSALYFCASSPRASGPQETQYFGPGTRLLVL.

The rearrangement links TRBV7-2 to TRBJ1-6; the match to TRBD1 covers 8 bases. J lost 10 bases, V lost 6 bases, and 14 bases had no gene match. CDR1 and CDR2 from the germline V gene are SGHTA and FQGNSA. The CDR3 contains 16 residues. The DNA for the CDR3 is TGTGCCAGCAGACCAGGAGGGCAGGGGGCAGGGTCACCCCTCCACTTT. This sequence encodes CASRPGGQGAGSPLHF. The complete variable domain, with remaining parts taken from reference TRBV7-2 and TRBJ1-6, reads GAGVSQSPSNKVTEKGKDVELRCDPISGHTALYWYRQSLGQGLEFLIYFQGNSAPDKSGLPSDRFSAERTGGSVSTLTIQRTQQEDSAVYLCASRPGGQGAGSPLHFGNGTRLTVT.

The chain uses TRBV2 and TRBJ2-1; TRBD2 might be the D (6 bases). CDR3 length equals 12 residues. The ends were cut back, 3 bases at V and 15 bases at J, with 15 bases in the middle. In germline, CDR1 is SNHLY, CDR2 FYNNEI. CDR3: CASSDSWERAFF. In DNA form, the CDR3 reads TGTGCCAGCAGTGATTCGTGGGAGCGGGCGTTCTTC.

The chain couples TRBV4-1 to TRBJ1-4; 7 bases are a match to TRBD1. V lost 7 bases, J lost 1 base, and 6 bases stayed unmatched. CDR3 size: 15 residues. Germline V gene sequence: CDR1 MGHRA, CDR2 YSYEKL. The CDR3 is CASKRQGGTNEKLFF. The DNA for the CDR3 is TGCGCCAGCAAAAGACAGGGAGGAACTAATGAAAAACTGTTTTTT.

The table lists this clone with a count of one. CDR3 coding DNA: TGTGCCAGCAGAATCCGGGACAGGGGGACAGATACGCAGTATTTT. It specifies CASRIRDRGTDTQYF. This rearrangement joins TRBV5-8 to TRBJ2-3; TRBD1 agrees at 11 bases. From germline, CDR1 is SGHTS and CDR2 YDEGEE. The CDR3 is 15 residues long. The V and J ends lost 5 bases and 3 bases, in that order; junction bases with no gene match: 5.

In DNA form, the CDR3 reads TGTGCCAGCAGTCAACCCGAAAATCAGCCCCAGCATTTT. It encodes CASSQPENQPQHF. The chain uses TRBV6-5 and TRBJ1-5; unclear D gene. Germline values: CDR1 MNHEY, CDR2 SVGAGI. The CDR3 has 13 amino acids. Trimming left V 5 bases short and J 4 bases short, with 9 bases between.

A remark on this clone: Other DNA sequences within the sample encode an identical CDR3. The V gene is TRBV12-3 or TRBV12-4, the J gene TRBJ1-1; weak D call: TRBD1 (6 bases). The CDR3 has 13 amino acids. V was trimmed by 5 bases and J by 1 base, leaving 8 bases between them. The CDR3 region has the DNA TGTGCCAGCAGTCGGACAGAGAACACTGAAGCTTTCTTT. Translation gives CASSRTENTEAFF.

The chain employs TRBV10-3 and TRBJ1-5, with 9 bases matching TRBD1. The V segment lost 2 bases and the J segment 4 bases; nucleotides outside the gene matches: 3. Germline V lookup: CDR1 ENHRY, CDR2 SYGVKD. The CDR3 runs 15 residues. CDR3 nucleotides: TGTGCCATCAGTGAGAAACAGGGGGCGAATCAGCCCCAGCATTTT. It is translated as CAISEKQGANQPQHF.

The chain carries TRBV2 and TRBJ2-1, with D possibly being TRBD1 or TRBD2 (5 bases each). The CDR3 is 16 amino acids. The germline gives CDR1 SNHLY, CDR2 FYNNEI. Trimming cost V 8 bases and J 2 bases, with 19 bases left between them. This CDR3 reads CASRLLLGEPYNEQFF. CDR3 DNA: TGTGCCAGCCGTCTTTTGTTGGGGGAGCCCTACAATGAGCAGTTCTTC.

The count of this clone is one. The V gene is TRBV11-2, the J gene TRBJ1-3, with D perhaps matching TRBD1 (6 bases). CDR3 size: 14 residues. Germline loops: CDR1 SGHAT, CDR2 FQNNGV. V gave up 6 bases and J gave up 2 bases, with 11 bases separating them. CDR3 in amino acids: CASSSTGTGNTIYF. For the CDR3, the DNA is TGTGCCAGCAGTAGCACAGGGACTGGAAACACCATATATTTT.

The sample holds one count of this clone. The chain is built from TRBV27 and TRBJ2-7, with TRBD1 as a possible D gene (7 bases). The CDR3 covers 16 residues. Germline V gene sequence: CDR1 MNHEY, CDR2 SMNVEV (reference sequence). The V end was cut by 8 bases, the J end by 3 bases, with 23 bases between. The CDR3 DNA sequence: TGTGCCAGCGGGTGGGCAGGGGGGCCAAAGGTCTACGAGCAGTACTTC. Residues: CASGWAGGPKVYEQYF.

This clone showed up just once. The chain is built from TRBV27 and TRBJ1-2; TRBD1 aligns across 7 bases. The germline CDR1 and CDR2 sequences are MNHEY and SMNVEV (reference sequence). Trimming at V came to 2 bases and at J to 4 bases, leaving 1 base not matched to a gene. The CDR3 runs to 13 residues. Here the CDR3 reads CASSLDRAYGYTF. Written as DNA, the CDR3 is TGTGCCAGCAGTTTAGACAGGGCCTATGGCTACACCTTC.

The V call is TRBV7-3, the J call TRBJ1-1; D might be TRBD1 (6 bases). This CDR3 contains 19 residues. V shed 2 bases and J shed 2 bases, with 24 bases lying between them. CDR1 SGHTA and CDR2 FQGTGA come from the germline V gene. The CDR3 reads CASSLQPGGAAAFNTEAFF. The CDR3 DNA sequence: TGTGCCAGCAGCTTACAACCGGGGGGCGCGGCTGCCTTCAACACTGAAGCTTTCTTT.

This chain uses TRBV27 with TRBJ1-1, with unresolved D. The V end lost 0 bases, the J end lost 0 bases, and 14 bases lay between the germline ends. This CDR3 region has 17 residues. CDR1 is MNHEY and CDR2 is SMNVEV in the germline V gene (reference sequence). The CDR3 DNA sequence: TGTGCCAGCAGTTTATCTGCGGGCGACATCATGAACACTGAAGCTTTCTTT. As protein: CASSLSAGDIMNTEAFF.

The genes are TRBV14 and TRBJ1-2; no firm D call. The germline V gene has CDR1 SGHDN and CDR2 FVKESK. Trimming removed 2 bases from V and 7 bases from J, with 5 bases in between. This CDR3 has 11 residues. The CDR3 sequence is CASSQRGGYTF. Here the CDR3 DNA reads TGTGCCAGCAGCCAACGGGGTGGCTACACCTTC.